This T cell receptor beta chain appears in the sequencing data of a study of blood T cell repertoires in COVID-19. Profiling relied on immunoSEQ multiplex PCR, and the TCRdb table lists in-frame clones only, not all of them. The sample has roughly 160,000 clones, 90% to 95% seen once. The CDR3 runs to 14 residues. Trimming took 9 bases from V and 4 from J; bases not matched to a gene: 11. The sequencing sample was made of peripheral blood. This clonotype originated in a man aged 50-60 years with acute or convalescent COVID-19. The chain carries TRBV23-1 and TRBJ2-7; 8 bases align to TRBD2. TRBV23-1 counts as an open reading frame of uncertain function. For the CDR3, the DNA is TGCGCCAGTTCCCCCGGGGGGGGTTCTTACGAGCAGTACTTC. It is translated as CASSPGGGSYEQYF.